What follows is one TCR beta chain and its context. As yet, its antigen is unknown. The sample contains more than one DNA sequence encoding this CDR3. This sample is drawn from a study of shared clonotypes between healthy human individuals. Produced via immunoSEQ multiplex PCR; TCRdb's table is partial and in-frame only. The sample yields some 2,500,000 clones, roughly 93% seen once. CD4+ cells were split into CD45RA+ naive and CD45RA-negative memory subsets. V shed 3 bases and J shed 5 bases, with 13 bases lying between them. The CDR3 has 14 residues. The germline V gene encodes CDR1 KGHSH and CDR2 LQKENI. Study-wide points: Limited genetic and exposure-history diversity came from having few donors. Estimated clonotype richness was generally higher in naive than memory subsets.

This TCR derives from a man aged 18-30 years in good health. Some clones in this sample may be carry-over from other donors' samples. The V gene is TRBV18, the J gene TRBJ2-5; D unclear. Material: naive CD4+ T cells from PBMCs. Subset described: CD45RA+ positively selected. The CDR3 reads CASSPPSGRETQYF. Here the CDR3 DNA reads TGTGCCAGCTCACCCCCCTCCGGCCGGGAGACCCAGTACTTC.